A single sample gave rise to the 22 T cell receptor beta chains below, sequenced in a study of neurological immune-mediated disorders. TCRdb itself ran the 5' RACE reads through MiXCR, one entry per CDR3 protein. The sample has fewer than 85,000 distinct CDR3 sequences, roughly 3.9% seen once. The sequenced sample was PBMCs. These receptors all come from a man aged 25-45 years with multiple sclerosis.

This clonotype was seen ten or more times. This chain links TRBV7-9 with TRBJ1-1, with TRBD1 matching 8 bases. V shed 3 bases, J shed 3 bases, and the junction held 12 bases outside the gene matches. Germline CDR1 and CDR2: SEHNR and FQNEAQ (reference sequence). The CDR3 is 17 residues long. The CDR3 DNA sequence: TGTGCCAGCAGCTTCGATAACAGGGGGATTCTGGACACTGAAGCTTTCTTT. Encoded protein: CASSFDNRGILDTEAFF.

This clonotype was seen repeatedly, ten times or more. V is TRBV5-1 and J is TRBJ1-2; possible D gene TRBD1, 6 bases. Germline V gene lookup returns CDR1 SGHRS and CDR2 YFSETQ. V lost 0 bases and J lost 2, with 11 bases in between. The CDR3 has 15 amino acids. The CDR3 sequence is CASSLGTVMNYGYTF. The CDR3 DNA sequence: TGCGCCAGCAGCTTGGGGACAGTGATGAACTATGGCTACACCTTC. Together with reference TRBV5-1 and TRBJ1-2, the CDR3 gives the full variable domain: KAGVTQTPRYLIKTRGQQVTLSCSPISGHRSVSWYQQTPGQGLQFLFEYFSETQRNKGNFPGRFSGRQFSNSRSEMNVSTLELGDSALYLCASSLGTVMNYGYTFGSGTRLTVV.

In regard to this clonotype: One end of the junction is discordant with germline, which a read error may explain. This sequence joins TRBV7-6 and TRBJ1-5, with TRBD1 as a possible D gene (6 bases). Germline V CDR1 and CDR2: SGHVS, FNYEAQ. The CDR3 covers 12 residues. This chain's CDR3 is CASSSPGGPQNF. The CDR3 DNA reads as TGTGCCAGCAGCTCCCCGGGGGGGCCCCAGAATTTT.

This clonotype was observed many times. This sequence joins TRBV20-1 and TRBJ2-4; D remains unclear. The CDR3 runs to 14 residues. Germline values: CDR1 DFQATT, CDR2 SNEGSKA (reference sequence). Trimming shortened V by 0 bases and J by 7 bases, and 13 bases separated the two germline ends. The CDR3 region is CSARDLKGMNIQYF. The CDR3 region has the DNA TGCAGTGCTAGAGATCTGAAAGGGATGAACATTCAGTACTTC.

This clonotype showed up many times. The V and J genes are TRBV20-1 and TRBJ2-7; the D gene is possibly TRBD2 (6 bases). This CDR3 contains 16 residues. Per the germline V gene, CDR1 is DFQATT and CDR2 is SNEGSKA (reference sequence). Trimming left V 0 bases short and J 2 bases short, with 17 bases between. CDR3 region: CSARDRDSNTPYEQYF. Here the CDR3 DNA reads TGCAGTGCTAGAGATCGGGACTCTAATACTCCCTACGAGCAGTACTTC.

This clonotype was found many times. Written as DNA, the CDR3 is TGCGCCAGCAGCCAAAACAGGGATCGGGGGTATCCTGAGCAGTTCTTC. It codes for CASSQNRDRGYPEQFF. This chain uses TRBV5-1 with TRBJ2-1; D assignment may be TRBD1 or TRBD2 (6 bases each). This CDR3 spans 16 amino acids. Germline lookup yields CDR1 SGHRS and CDR2 YFSETQ. V was clipped by 4 bases and J by 9 bases, with 23 bases between them.

This clonotype came up a few times. V usage is TRBV11-2 and J usage is TRBJ2-3; perhaps TRBD2 as D (6 bases). In germline, CDR1 is SGHAT, CDR2 FQNNGV. Between the trimmed V and J ends, which lost 6 bases and 11 bases, there was a span of 12 bases. This CDR3 region has 11 residues. This chain's CDR3 is CASSNRRGQYF. DNA of the CDR3: TGTGCCAGCAGTAACCGGCGGGGGCAGTATTTT.

Many counts were recorded for this clonotype. The rearrangement links TRBV6-1 to TRBJ1-2; a weak D match, TRBD1 (5 bases). Trimming shortened V by 3 bases and J by 0 bases, and 11 bases separated the two germline ends. Per the germline V gene, CDR1 is MNHNS and CDR2 is SASEGT. This CDR3 has 15 amino acids. CDR3 amino acids: CASSESRGTNYGYTF. Written as DNA, the CDR3 is TGTGCCAGCAGTGAGTCGAGGGGTACTAACTATGGCTACACCTTC.

This clonotype has at least ten counts. The chain combines TRBV10-1 with TRBJ2-7; TRBD2 matches 9 bases. Germline CDR1 reads WNHNN; CDR2 reads SYGVQD (reference sequence). The CDR3 spans 14 residues. V shed 4 bases and J 6 bases; nucleotides not matched to a gene: 7. The CDR3 DNA reads TGCGCCAGCAGTGCCCTAGCGGGGACCGGCGAGCAGTACTTC. This gives the protein CASSALAGTGEQYF.

This clonotype was seen repeatedly, ten times or more. The CDR3 region is CATSRDALVKEEQFF. The CDR3 DNA reads TGTGCCACCAGCAGAGATGCCCTCGTGAAGGAGGAGCAGTTCTTC. This chain uses TRBV15 with TRBJ2-1; D gene unclear. Germline CDR1 LNHNV, CDR2 YYDKDF (reference sequence). The V end lost 0 bases, the J end lost 10 bases, and 16 bases lay between the germline ends. The CDR3 sequence is 15 residues long.

At least ten counts were recorded for this clonotype. The rearrangement uses TRBV12-3 or TRBV12-4 and TRBJ1-1, with D possibly being TRBD1 (5 bases). The CDR3 extends over 14 amino acids. V lost 3 bases, J lost 1 base, and 9 bases lay in between. The CDR3 DNA reads as TGTGCCAGCAGTTTTTCAGGGCAGAACACTGAAGCTTTCTTT. This translates into CASSFSGQNTEAFF.

This clonotype appeared many times. The chain has TRBV9 and TRBJ2-1, with TRBD2 identical over 9 bases. Trimming at V came to 0 bases and at J to 7 bases, leaving 5 bases not matched to a gene. Germline loops: CDR1 SGDLS, CDR2 YYNGEE. This CDR3 spans 15 amino acids. The chain's CDR3 is CASSVEAGGTNEQFF. CDR3 nucleotides: TGTGCCAGCAGCGTAGAGGCGGGGGGGACTAATGAGCAGTTCTTC.

V and J are TRBV7-6 and TRBJ2-3; D gene unclear. CDR1 SGHVS and CDR2 FNYEAQ come from the germline V gene. Trimming removed 0 bases from V and 2 bases from J, with 15 bases in between. The CDR3 spans 17 residues. The CDR3 region has the DNA TGTGCCAGCAGCTTAGCAGCCGGGCGAGCCCTCACAGATACGCAGTATTTT. Amino acid sequence: CASSLAAGRALTDTQYF.

This clonotype was detected many times. The J gene is TRBJ2-5, the V gene TRBV20-1, with D possibly being TRBD2 (5 bases). Trimming shortened V by 0 bases and J by 7 bases, and 15 bases separated the two germline ends. The V gene's germline CDR1 is DFQATT and CDR2 SNEGSKA (reference sequence). The CDR3 is 14 residues long. The CDR3: CSARDPSAGGTQYF. The CDR3 DNA is TGCAGTGCTAGAGATCCGTCCGCTGGAGGGACCCAGTACTTC.

In this sample, this clonotype turned up many times. The CDR3, as DNA: TGCGCCAGCAGCCCGGAAGGGTGGACAGGGAGTGAGCAGTTCTTC. Its protein product is CASSPEGWTGSEQFF. V usage is TRBV5-1 and J usage is TRBJ2-1; 8 bases map to TRBD1. CDR1 and CDR2 from the germline V gene are SGHRS and YFSETQ. With V trimmed by 4 bases and J by 9 bases, 12 bases remained unmatched. The CDR3 sequence is 15 residues long.

This clonotype was counted ten times or more. The chain couples TRBV7-9 to TRBJ2-3; D call uncertain. V lost 7 bases to trimming and J lost 3 bases, with 5 bases between them. Germline V CDR1 and CDR2: SEHNR, FQNEAQ (reference sequence). This CDR3 region has 11 residues. CDR3 bases: TGTGCCAGCACCACGACAGATACGCAGTATTTT. Amino acids: CASTTTDTQYF.

The sample holds many counts of this clonotype. V usage is TRBV12-3 or TRBV12-4 and J usage is TRBJ1-4; tentative D call: TRBD1 (6 bases). The ends were cut back, 4 bases at V and 8 bases at J, with 11 bases in the middle. The CDR3 totals 13 residues. For the CDR3, the DNA is TGTGCCAGCAGTTACAGGGTATACGAAAAACTGTTTTTT. Protein sequence: CASSYRVYEKLFF.

This clonotype occurred many times. The V gene is TRBV9, the J gene TRBJ2-2; TRBD2 matches at 9 bases. V dropped 5 bases and J dropped 0; count of bases not matched to a gene: 2. This CDR3 contains 15 residues. CDR1 is SGDLS and CDR2 is YYNGEE in the germline V gene. The CDR3 region is CASSRGGANTGELFF. As DNA, the CDR3 is TGTGCCAGCAGTCGCGGGGGGGCGAACACCGGGGAGCTGTTTTTT.

This clonotype was counted at least ten times. The rearrangement links TRBV20-1 to TRBJ2-3; D perhaps matches TRBD2 (5 bases). The CDR3 spans 14 residues. Germline CDR1 reads DFQATT; CDR2 reads SNEGSKA (reference sequence). V lost 0 bases and J lost 6, with 13 bases in between. CDR3 residues: CSARDLAGGDTQYF. DNA of the CDR3: TGCAGTGCTAGAGATCTGGCGGGTGGGGATACGCAGTATTTT.

Ten or more counts support this clonotype. The chain uses TRBV6-1 and TRBJ1-2; TRBD1 agrees at 7 bases. This CDR3 has 16 residues. Trimming removed 0 bases from V and 2 bases from J; junction bases left unmatched: 6. Germline CDR1 and CDR2: MNHNS and SASEGT. CDR3 nucleotide sequence: TGTGCCAGCAGTGAAGCAGGGACAGTGGCCAACTATGGCTACACCTTC. Translating it yields CASSEAGTVANYGYTF.

This clonotype was seen ten or more times. The chain carries TRBV10-2 and TRBJ2-5; D remains unclear. V lost 7 bases to trimming and J lost 6 bases, with 12 bases between them. The CDR3 has 12 residues. CDR1 is WSHSY, CDR2 SAAADI, per germline. This CDR3 reads CASTATRQTQYF. For the CDR3, the DNA is TGCGCCAGCACCGCGACCCGACAGACCCAGTACTTC.

This clonotype was picked up many times. The V gene is TRBV2, the J gene TRBJ2-1; 12 bases line up with TRBD2. V lost 6 bases to trimming and J lost 5 bases; unmatched junction nucleotides: 2. The CDR3 runs to 14 residues. Germline V gene data show CDR1 as SNHLY and CDR2 as FYNNEI. The CDR3 DNA reads as TGTGCCAGCAGCTCTAGCGGGGGGGACAATGAGCAGTTCTTC. Its translation is CASSSSGGDNEQFF.